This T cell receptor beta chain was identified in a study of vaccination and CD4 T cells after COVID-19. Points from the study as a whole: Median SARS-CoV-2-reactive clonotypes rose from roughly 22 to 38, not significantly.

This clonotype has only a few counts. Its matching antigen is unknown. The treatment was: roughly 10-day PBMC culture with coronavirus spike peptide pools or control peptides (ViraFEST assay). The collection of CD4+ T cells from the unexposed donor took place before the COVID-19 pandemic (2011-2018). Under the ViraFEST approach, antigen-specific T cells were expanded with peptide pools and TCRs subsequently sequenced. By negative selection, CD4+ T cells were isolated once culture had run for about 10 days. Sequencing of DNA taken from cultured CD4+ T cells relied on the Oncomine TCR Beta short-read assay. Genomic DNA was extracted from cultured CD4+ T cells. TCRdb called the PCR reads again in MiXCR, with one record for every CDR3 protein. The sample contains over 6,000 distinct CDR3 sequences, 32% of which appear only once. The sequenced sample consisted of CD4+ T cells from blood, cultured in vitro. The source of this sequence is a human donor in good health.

CDR3: CSARDPRGTEAFF. The CDR3 DNA reads as TGCAGTGCTAGAGATCCCCGAGGGACTGAAGCTTTCTTT. The chain has TRBV20-1 and TRBJ1-1; no firm D call. Trimming pared 0 bases from V and 5 bases from J, leaving 10 bases between. Germline V gene lookup returns CDR1 DFQATT and CDR2 SNEGSKA (reference sequence). The length of the CDR3 is 13 residues.